This TCR beta chain is drawn from a study of CD8 T cells in ankylosing spondylitis. Study-wide points: A TCR beta motif of 7 to 9 highly homologous variants seemed to mark ankylosing spondylitis blood. The disease-linked clones had a CD8+ phenotype and low blood frequencies. Significant enrichment of disease-linked clones was reported in matched ankylosing spondylitis synovial fluid.

In making TCR beta libraries, quantitative 5'-RACE with molecular barcodes was used. Each CDR3 protein gets one entry after TCRdb re-called the 5' RACE reads with MiXCR. The table includes a few hundred thousand distinct CDR3 sequences, roughly 13% detected once. This CDR3 has 17 amino acids. The V and J ends lost 5 bases and 5 bases respectively, with 24 bases between them. This clonotype was counted between two and nine times. Its cognate antigen is unknown. The sequence came from a male donor with ankylosing spondylitis. V gene TRBV12-3 or TRBV12-4 combines with J gene TRBJ1-1; D is possibly TRBD1 (6 bases). What was sequenced was blood, either unsorted or a sorted T cell fraction (not recorded which). CDR3 DNA sequence: TGTGCCAGCAGTCCACAACCGGGGACACGGGGGAGTACTGAAGCTTTCTTT. It encodes CASSPQPGTRGSTEAFF.